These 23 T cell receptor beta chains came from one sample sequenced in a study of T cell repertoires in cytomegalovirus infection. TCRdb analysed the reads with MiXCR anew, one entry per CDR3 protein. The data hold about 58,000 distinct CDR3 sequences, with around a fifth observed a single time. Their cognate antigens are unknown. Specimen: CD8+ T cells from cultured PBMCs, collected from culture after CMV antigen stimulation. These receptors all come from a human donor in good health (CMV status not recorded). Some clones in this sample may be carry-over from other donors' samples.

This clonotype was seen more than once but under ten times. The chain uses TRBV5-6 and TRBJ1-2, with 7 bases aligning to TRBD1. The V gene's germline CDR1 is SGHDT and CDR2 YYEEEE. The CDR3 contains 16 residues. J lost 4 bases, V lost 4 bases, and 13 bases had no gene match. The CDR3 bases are TGTGCCAGCAGCCTCCGGGGAGGGGGCCTTCTCTATGGCTACACCTTC. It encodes CASSLRGGGLLYGYTF.

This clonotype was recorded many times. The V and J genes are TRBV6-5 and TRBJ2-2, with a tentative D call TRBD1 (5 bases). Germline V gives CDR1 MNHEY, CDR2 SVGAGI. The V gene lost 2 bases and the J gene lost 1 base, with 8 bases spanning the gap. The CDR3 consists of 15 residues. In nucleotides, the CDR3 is TGTGCCAGCAGTTACGGAACAGGGAACACCGGGGAGCTGTTTTTT. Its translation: CASSYGTGNTGELFF.

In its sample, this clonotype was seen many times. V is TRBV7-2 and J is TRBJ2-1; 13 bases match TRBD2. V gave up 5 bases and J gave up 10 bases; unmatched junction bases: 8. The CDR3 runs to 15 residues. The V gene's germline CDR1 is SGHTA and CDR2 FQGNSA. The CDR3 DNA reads TGTGCCAGCAGCGGGGAGACTAGCGGGAGGTGGGAGCAGTTCTTC. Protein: CASSGETSGRWEQFF.

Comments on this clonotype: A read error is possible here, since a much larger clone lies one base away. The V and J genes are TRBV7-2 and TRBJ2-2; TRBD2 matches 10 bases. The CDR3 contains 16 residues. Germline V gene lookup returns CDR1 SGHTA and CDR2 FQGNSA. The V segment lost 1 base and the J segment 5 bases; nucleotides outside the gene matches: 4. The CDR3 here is CASSLGLAGATGELFF. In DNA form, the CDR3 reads TGTGCCAGCAGCTTAGGGCTAGCGGGAGCTACCGGGGAGCTGTTTTTT.

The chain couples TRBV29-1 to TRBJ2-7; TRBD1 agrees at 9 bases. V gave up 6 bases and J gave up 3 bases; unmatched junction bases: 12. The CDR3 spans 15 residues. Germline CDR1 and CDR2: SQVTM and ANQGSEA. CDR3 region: CSVEEGTGRNYEQYF. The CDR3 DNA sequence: TGCAGCGTGGAGGAGGGGACAGGGCGAAACTACGAGCAGTACTTC.

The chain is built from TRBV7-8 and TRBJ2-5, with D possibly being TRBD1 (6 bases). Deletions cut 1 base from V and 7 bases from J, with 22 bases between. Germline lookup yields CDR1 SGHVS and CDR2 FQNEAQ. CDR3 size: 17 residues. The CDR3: CASSLEQGLLPSGTQYF. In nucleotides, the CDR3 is TGTGCCAGCAGCTTAGAACAGGGCCTACTTCCCTCCGGGACCCAGTACTTC.

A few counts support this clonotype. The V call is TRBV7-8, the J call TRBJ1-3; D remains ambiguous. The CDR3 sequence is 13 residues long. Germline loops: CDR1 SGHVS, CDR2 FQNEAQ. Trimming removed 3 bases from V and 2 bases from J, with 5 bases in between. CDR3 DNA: TGTGCCAGCAGCTTTGGTACTGGAAACACCATATATTTT. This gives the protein CASSFGTGNTIYF.

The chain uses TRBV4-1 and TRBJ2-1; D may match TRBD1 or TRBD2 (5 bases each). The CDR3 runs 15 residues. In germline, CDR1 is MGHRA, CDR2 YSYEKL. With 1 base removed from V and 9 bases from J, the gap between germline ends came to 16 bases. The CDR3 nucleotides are TGCGCCAGCAGCCAAGTTAGCTCAGAGGGGAGTGAGCAGTTCTTC. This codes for CASSQVSSEGSEQFF.

Here the CDR3 reads CASSLWGFEQFF. The CDR3 nucleotides read TGTGCCAGCAGTTTATGGGGTTTTGAGCAGTTCTTC. The V and J genes are TRBV28 and TRBJ2-1, with D unclear. CDR3 length: 12 residues. Trimming cost V 0 bases and J 9 bases, with 6 bases left between them. The V gene's germline CDR1 is MDHEN and CDR2 SYDVKM.

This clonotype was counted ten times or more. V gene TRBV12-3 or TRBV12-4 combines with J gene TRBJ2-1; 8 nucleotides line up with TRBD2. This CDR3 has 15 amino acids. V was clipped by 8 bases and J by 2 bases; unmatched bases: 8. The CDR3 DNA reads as TGTGCCAGCCTCGGGCGGGAGGCCACCTACAATGAGCAGTTCTTC. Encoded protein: CASLGREATYNEQFF.

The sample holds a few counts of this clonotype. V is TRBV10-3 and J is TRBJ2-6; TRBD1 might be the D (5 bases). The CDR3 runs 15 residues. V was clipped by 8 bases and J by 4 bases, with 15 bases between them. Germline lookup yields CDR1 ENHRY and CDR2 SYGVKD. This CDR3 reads CAILSTGSGANVLTF. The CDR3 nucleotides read TGTGCCATCCTCAGCACAGGCTCCGGGGCCAACGTCCTGACTTTC.

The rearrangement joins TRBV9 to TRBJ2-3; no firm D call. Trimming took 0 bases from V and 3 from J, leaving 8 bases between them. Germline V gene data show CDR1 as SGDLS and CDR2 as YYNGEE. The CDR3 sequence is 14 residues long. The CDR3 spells CASSVGVVTDTQYF. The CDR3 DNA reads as TGTGCCAGCAGCGTAGGGGTGGTTACAGATACGCAGTATTTT.

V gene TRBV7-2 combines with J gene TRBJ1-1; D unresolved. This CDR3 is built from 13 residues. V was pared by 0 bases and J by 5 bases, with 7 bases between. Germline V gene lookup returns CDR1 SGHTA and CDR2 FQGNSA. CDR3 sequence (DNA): TGTGCCAGCAGCTTAGCTGGAAGGACTGAAGCTTTCTTT. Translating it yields CASSLAGRTEAFF.

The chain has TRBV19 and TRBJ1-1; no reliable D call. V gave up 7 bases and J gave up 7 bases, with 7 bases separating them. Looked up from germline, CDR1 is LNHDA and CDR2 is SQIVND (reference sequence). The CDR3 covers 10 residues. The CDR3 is CASMEGEAFF. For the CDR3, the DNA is TGTGCCAGTATGGAGGGTGAAGCTTTCTTT.

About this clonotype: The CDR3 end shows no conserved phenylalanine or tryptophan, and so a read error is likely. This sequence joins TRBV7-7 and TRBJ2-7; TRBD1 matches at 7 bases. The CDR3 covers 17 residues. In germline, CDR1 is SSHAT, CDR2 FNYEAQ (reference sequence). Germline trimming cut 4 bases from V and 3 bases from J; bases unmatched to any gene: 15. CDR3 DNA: TGTGCCAGCAGCTCCGGACAGGCCCGATATTCCGTCTACGAGCAGTACTTG. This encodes CASSSGQARYSVYEQYL.

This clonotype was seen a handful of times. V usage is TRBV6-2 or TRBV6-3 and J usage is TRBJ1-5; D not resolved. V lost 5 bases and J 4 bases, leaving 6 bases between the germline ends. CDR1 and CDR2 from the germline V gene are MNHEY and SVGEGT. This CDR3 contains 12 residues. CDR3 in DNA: TGTGCCAGCAGTCTGAAGAATCAGCCCCAGCATTTT. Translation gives CASSLKNQPQHF.

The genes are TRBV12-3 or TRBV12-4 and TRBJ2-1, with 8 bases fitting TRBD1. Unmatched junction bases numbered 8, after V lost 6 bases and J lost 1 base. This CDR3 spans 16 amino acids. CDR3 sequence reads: CASSGGQVISYNEQFF. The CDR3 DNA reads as TGTGCCAGCAGCGGGGGACAGGTTATATCCTACAATGAGCAGTTCTTC.

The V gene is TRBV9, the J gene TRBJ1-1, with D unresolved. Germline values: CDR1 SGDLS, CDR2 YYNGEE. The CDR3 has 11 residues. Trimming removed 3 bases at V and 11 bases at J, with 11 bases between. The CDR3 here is CASSAGLGAFF. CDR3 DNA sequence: TGTGCCAGCAGCGCGGGTCTTGGGGCTTTCTTT.

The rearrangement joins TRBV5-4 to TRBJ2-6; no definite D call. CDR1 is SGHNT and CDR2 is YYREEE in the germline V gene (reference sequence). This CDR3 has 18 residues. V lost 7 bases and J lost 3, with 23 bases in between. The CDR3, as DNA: TGTGCCAGCGAGACTCGACAAGCCTTCAGTGGTGGGGCCAACGTCCTGACTTTC. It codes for CASETRQAFSGGANVLTF.

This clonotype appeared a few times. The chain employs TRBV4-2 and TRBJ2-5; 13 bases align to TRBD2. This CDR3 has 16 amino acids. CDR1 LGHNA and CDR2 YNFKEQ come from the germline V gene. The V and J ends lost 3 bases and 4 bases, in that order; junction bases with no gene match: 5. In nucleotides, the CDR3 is TGTGCCAGCAGCCACCCACTAGCGGGGGGGCCAGAGACCCAGTACTTC. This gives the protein CASSHPLAGGPETQYF.

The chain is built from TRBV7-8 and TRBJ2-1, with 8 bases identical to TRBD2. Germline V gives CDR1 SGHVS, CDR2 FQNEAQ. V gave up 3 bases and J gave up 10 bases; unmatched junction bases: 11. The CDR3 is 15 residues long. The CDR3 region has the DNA TGTGCCAGCAGCTTGCCTAGCGGGTCGGCAGGGGAGCAGTTCTTC. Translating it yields CASSLPSGSAGEQFF.

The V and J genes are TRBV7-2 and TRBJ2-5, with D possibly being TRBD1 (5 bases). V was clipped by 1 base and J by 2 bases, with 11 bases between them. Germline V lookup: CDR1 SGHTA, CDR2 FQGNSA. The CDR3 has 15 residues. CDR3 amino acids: CASSLVRRTQETQYF. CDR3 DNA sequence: TGTGCCAGCAGCTTAGTTCGCAGGACACAAGAGACCCAGTACTTC.

CDR3 in amino acids: CASSGMASGRIYEQYF. CDR3 in DNA: TGTGCCAGCAGTGGGATGGCTAGCGGCAGAATCTACGAGCAGTACTTC. The rearrangement uses TRBV25-1 and TRBJ2-7, with 7 bases that match TRBD2. Germline V lookup: CDR1 MGHDK, CDR2 SYGVNS. The V segment lost 4 bases and the J segment 3 bases; nucleotides outside the gene matches: 12. The CDR3 covers 16 residues.